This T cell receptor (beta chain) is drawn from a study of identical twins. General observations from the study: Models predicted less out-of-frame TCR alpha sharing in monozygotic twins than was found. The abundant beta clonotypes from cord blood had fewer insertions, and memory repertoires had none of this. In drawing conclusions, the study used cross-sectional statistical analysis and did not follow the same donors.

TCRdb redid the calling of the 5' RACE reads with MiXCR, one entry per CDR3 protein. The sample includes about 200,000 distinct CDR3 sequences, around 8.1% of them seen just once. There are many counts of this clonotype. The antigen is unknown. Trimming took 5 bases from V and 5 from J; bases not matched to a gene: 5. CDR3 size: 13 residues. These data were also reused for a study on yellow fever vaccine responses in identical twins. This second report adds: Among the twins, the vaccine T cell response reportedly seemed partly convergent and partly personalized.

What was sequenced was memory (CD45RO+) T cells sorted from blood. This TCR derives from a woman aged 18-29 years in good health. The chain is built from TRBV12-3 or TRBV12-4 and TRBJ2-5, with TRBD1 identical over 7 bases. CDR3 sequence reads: CASSPYRGETQYF. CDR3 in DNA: TGTGCCAGCAGTCCATACAGGGGCGAGACCCAGTACTTC.